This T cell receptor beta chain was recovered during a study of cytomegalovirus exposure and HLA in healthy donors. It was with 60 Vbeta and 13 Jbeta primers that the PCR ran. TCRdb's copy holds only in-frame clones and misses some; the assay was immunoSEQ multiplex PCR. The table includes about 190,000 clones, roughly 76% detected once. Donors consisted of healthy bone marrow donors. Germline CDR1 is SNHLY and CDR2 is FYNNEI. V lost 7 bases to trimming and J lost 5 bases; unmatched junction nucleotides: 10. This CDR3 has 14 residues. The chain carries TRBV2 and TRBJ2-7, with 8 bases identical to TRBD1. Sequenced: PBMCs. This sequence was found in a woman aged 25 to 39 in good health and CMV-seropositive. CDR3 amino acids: CASTRQGILDEQYF. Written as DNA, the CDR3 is TGTGCCAGCACCCGACAGGGGATATTGGACGAGCAGTACTTC.